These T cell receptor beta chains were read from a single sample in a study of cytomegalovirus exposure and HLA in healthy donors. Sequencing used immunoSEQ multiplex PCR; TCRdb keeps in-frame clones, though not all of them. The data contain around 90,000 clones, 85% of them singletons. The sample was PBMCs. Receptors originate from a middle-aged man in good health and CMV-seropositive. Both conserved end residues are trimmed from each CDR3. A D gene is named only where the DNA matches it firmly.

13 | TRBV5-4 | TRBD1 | ASRYGQGVGNEQF
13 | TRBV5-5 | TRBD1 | ASRRTGGRNTEAF
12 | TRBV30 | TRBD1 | ARDRDNLAGELF
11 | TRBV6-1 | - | ACRAGSTDTQY
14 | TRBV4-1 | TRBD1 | ASSQDVGTGRYEQY
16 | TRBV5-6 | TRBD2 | ASSLLGGGQGTSGEQF
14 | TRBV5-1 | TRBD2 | ASSLGSGGAQETQY
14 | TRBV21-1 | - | ASSKEGHKGGEKLF
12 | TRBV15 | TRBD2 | ATSRDLADNEQF
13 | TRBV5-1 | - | ASSFGSGEGNEQF
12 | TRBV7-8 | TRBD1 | ASSIRDRHYEQY
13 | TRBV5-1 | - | ASSLDYSSYNEQF
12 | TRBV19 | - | ASSISSRNTEAF
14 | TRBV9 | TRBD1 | ASSVGHRGAGNTIY
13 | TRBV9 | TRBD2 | ASSVGGLAGVEQY
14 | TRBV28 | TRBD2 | ASSPSGRAGSNEQF
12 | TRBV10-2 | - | ASRNQGIYNEQF
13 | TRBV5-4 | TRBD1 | ASSRDSFYNSPLH
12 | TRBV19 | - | ASSPFQGVDGYT
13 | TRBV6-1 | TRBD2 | ASGSGGGPYNEQF
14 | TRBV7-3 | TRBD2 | ASSLIRTSGTNEQF
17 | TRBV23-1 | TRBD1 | ASSQRSLEGQALEETQY
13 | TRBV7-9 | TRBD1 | ASISGTETMSEQF
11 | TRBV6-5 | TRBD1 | ASGYDRVYEQY
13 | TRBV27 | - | ASRLLSVGNQPQH
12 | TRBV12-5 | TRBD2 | ASGLGHGRGEQY
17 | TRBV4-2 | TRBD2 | ASSQAGTSGSFSGDEQY
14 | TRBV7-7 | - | ASSLRRGSLSYEQY
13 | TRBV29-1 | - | SGRGEWVMNTEAF
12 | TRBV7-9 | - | ASSPPGSYNEQF
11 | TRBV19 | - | ASTRGVNEKLF
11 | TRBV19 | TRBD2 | ASSTGTSREQY
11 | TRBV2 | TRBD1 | ASSNRDRNEQF
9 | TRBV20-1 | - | SARIVNEQF
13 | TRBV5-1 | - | ASKSASRAYNEQF
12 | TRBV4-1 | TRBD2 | ASSRLAGGPPKF
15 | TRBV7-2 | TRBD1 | ASSLPGTGGPIAPQH
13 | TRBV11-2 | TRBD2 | ASSRSGGPQETQY
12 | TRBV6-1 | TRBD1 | ASSEGTGPYGYT
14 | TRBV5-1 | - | AGSLTTGTLDTEAF
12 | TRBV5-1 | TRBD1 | ASSSGTGVYEQY
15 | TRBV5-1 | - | ASSLAAGRVSTDTQY
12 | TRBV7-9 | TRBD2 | ASSSAAGEGTQY
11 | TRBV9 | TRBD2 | ASGNPGGHTQY
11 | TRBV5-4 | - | ASRSTATGELF
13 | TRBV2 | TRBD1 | ASSGTGASNEKLF
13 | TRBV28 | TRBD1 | ASSLLGQLNTEAF
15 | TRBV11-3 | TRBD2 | ASSPRGSGVYTDTQY
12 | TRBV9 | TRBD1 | ASSVGDSRTEAF
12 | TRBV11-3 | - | ASSPARNQETQY
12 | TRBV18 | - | ASSLDSSTDTQY
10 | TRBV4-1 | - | ASSKLTGELF
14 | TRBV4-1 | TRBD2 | ASSQELAGARNEQF
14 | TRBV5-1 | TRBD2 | ASSLKASGLAYEQY
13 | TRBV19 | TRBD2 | ASSISGGPSYEQY
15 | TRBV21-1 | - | ASSAHRVEGLHQPQH
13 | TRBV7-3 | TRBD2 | ASSRSGGAVIEQF
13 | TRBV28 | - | ASSPLNRVLPEQY